This TCR beta chain was profiled in a study of T cell changes during pregnancy in multiple sclerosis. Per the germline V gene, CDR1 is MNHNY and CDR2 is SVGAGI (reference sequence). This CDR3 comprises 16 residues. With 2 bases clipped from V and 2 bases from J, the junction kept 4 bases outside the gene matches. Method: immunoSEQ multiplex PCR; TCRdb's copy keeps in-frame clones and lacks some. The data hold about 40,000 clones, with around 90% observed a single time. The source material was peripheral blood, sampled in the first trimester of pregnancy. The receptor comes from a female donor in good health, enrolled as a control in a pregnancy study. The V and J genes are TRBV6-6 and TRBJ2-3; 10 bases are shared with TRBD2. CDR3 protein: CASSYATSGVTDTQYF. Written as DNA, the CDR3 is TGTGCCAGCAGTTACGCAACTAGCGGGGTCACAGATACGCAGTATTTT.